The clone carrying this T cell receptor (beta chain) was observed a handful of times. The record originates from a study of immune reconstitution after stem cell transplant in scleroderma. One entry per CDR3 protein results from TCRdb running MiXCR on the RT-PCR reads. The table records 2,000 to 2,500 distinct CDR3 sequences, approximately 9% of them present only once. This clonotype was sampled from a male donor with systemic sclerosis. The sample here was taken before or after autologous hematopoietic stem cell transplantation (not recorded which).

As DNA, the CDR3 is TGCGCCAGCAGTCTCACAGGGGCGCCGAGAAAGTCCGAGCAGTTCTTC. This codes for CASSLTGAPRKSEQFF. The chain has TRBV23-1 and TRBJ2-1, with 7 bases aligning to TRBD1. TRBV23-1 is an ORF; its function is uncertain. The V segment lost 4 bases and the J segment 10 bases; nucleotides outside the gene matches: 16. The CDR3 spans 16 residues.